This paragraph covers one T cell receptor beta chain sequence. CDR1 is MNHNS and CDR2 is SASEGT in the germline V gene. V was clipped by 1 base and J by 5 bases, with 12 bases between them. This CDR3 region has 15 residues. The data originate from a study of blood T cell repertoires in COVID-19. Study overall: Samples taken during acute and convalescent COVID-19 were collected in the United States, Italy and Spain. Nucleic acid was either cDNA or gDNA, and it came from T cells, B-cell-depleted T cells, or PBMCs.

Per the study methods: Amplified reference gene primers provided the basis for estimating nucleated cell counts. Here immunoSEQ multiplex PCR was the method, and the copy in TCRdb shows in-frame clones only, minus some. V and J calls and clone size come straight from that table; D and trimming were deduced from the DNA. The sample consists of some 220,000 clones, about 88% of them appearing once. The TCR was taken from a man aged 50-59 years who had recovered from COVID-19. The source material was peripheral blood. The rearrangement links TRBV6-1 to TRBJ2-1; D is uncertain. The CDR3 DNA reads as TGTGCCAGCAGTGAAGGTGAACTCCTAGACAATGAGCAGTTCTTC. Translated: CASSEGELLDNEQFF.